This TCR beta chain is drawn from a study of T cell responses to AZD1222 COVID-19 vaccine. As concerns this clone: No antigen is known for it.

V lost 3 bases to trimming and J lost 5 bases, with 7 bases between them. From germline, CDR1 is LGHDT and CDR2 YNNKEL (reference sequence). The CDR3 runs to 12 residues. Points from the study as a whole: Only 5 or 6 people who got AZD1222 tested seropositive at baseline. Repertoires were obtained only post-peak T cell response. Vaccination with two AZD1222 doses was followed by a rise in Spike-specific TCR breadth and depth.

Data came from immunoSEQ multiplex PCR; TCRdb stores just in-frame clones and leaves some out. This table has tens of thousands of clones, approximately 90% appearing once. The receptor was derived from an adult in good health. The chain recombines TRBV3-1 (or the pseudogene TRBV3-2) with TRBJ1-1; D not resolved. This specimen was peripheral blood, taken on day 0 of AZD1222 vaccination. The DNA of the CDR3 is TGTGCCAGCAGCCAGAGCGGTACTGAAGCTTTCTTT. Encoded protein: CASSQSGTEAFF.